The 11 T cell receptor beta chains presented below share a single source sample, sequenced in a study of tumor-infiltrating lymphocytes in primary liver carcinoma. Constant-region priming of about 0.5 ug total RNA yielded TCR beta cDNA. Three nested multiplex PCR rounds of slightly modified ARM-PCR generated TCR beta libraries. In the first two PCR rounds, TRBV1-TRBV30 forward primers were paired with a C-beta reverse primer, and each round lasted 10 cycles. TCRdb re-called the multiplex PCR reads through MiXCR, storing one row per CDR3 protein. The data contain fewer than 350,000 distinct CDR3 sequences, 50% to 70% of them seen just once; the ten biggest clones take up roughly 8.6%. The study extracted blood RNA from unsorted whole blood and also extracted germline DNA. The source material was peripheral blood. The receptors were sampled from a man aged 35 to 55 with primary liver carcinoma and hepatitis B virus infection.

The chain recombines TRBV6-8 with TRBJ1-5; D ambiguous. Germline V gives CDR1 MNHGY, CDR2 SAAAGT. Trimming cost V 9 bases and J 9 bases, with 6 bases left between them. This CDR3 has 9 residues. DNA for the CDR3: TGTGCCAGGCCACCGCCCCAGCATTTT. Amino acid sequence: CARPPPQHF.

About this clonotype itself: A much more abundant neighbour one base away suggests this may be a read error. The chain combines TRBV6-5 with TRBJ2-7; D remains ambiguous. This CDR3 has 14 residues. The germline CDR1 and CDR2 sequences are MNHEY and SVGAGI. This chain's CDR3 is CASSYTRQSNEQHF. The CDR3 DNA follows: TGTGCCAGCAGTTATACACGTCAGAGCAACGAGCAGCACTTC.

Details on this clonotype: A much more abundant neighbour one base away suggests this may be a read error. The V call is TRBV5-6, the J call TRBJ2-3, with 8 bases aligning to TRBD2. V lost 3 bases, J lost 9 bases, and 9 bases stayed unmatched. The CDR3 consists of 14 residues. Per the germline V gene, CDR1 is SGHDT and CDR2 is YYEEEE. The DNA for the CDR3 is TGTGCCAGCAGCTCCGGGACTAGAGGGAGGACGCAGTATTTT. This sequence encodes CASSSGTRGRTQYF.

V gene TRBV4-1 combines with J gene TRBJ2-4, with 8 bases aligning to TRBD2. V was pared by 6 bases and J by 9 bases, with 16 bases of the junction left unmatched. Germline CDR1 and CDR2: MGHRA and YSYEKL. The CDR3 length is 16 residues. CDR3 sequence reads: CASRPRDAGGESIQYF. The CDR3 DNA sequence: TGCGCCAGCAGACCCCGGGACGCCGGGGGGGAAAGCATTCAGTACTTC.

V usage is TRBV5-1 and J usage is TRBJ2-7; 8 bases fit TRBD2. The V gene end was trimmed by 0 bases and the J gene end by 3 bases; junction bases not matched to a gene: 5. This CDR3 has 15 residues. From germline, CDR1 is SGHRS and CDR2 YFSETQ. CDR3 loop: CASSLGAGGLYEQYF. The CDR3 DNA reads TGCGCCAGCAGCTTGGGGGCGGGAGGACTCTACGAGCAGTACTTC.

A few counts support this clonotype. The CDR3 sequence: CASSRDRVLDTQYF. The CDR3 nucleotides are TGTGCCAGCAGCAGAGACAGGGTCCTGGATACGCAGTATTTT. The rearrangement uses TRBV28 and TRBJ2-3, with 7 bases fitting TRBD1. The CDR3 covers 14 residues. Looked up from germline, CDR1 is MDHEN and CDR2 is SYDVKM. The V and J ends lost 6 bases and 6 bases, in that order; junction bases with no gene match: 9.

About this clonotype: The junction and the germline gene differ at one end; a read error may be behind it. V is TRBV11-1 and J is TRBJ2-7; D unresolved. The CDR3 contains 14 residues. Germline assignment: CDR1 SGHAT and CDR2 FQDESV (reference sequence). The CDR3 DNA reads TGTACCAGCAGCTACCTCAACGCATGGTACGAGCAGTACTTC. This codes for CTSSYLNAWYEQYF.

As for this clonotype: Because the CDR3 is missing its conserved closing phenylalanine or tryptophan, this is likely a read error. J is TRBJ2-3 and V is TRBV11-2; 7 bases fit TRBD2. The V gene's germline CDR1 is SGHAT and CDR2 FQNNGV. CDR3 size: 15 residues. The DNA of the CDR3 is TGTGTCAGCAGCCTAGGCGGGAGCCGCACAGATACGCAGTATTAT. It yields the protein CVSSLGGSRTDTQYY.

The chain recombines TRBV4-2 with TRBJ2-1, with 7 bases fitting TRBD2. From germline, CDR1 is LGHNA and CDR2 YNFKEQ. CDR3 length: 16 amino acids. Trimming cost V 0 bases and J 5 bases; bases outside gene matches: 7. The CDR3 sequence: CASSQDDCGRHNEQFF. The CDR3 region has the DNA TGTGCCAGCAGCCAAGACGACTGCGGGAGACACAATGAGCAGTTCTTC.

Only one count was recorded for this clonotype. This sequence may be a read error, since a much larger clone differs from it by one base. The genes are TRBV6-1 and TRBJ2-7; 9 bases fit TRBD1. CDR3 length equals 15 residues. The V gene's germline CDR1 is MNHNS and CDR2 SASEGT. As DNA, the CDR3 is TGTACCAGCAGTGAAAACCCGGGACAGGGCTACGAGCAGTACTTC. Amino acids: CTSSENPGQGYEQYF.

As to this clonotype: It may be a read error: a sequence one base away is much more abundant. The CDR3 loop reads CSVDEGVENIQYF. DNA of the CDR3: TGCAGCGTCGACGAGGGGGTGGAAAACATTCAGTACTTC. The rearrangement joins TRBV29-1 to TRBJ2-4, with a tentative D call TRBD1 (6 bases). The ends were cut back, 6 bases at V and 5 bases at J, with 14 bases in the middle. The CDR3 is made up of 13 amino acids. Looked up from germline, CDR1 is SQVTM and CDR2 is ANQGSEA.